This T cell receptor beta chain was profiled in a study of T cell repertoires in cytomegalovirus infection. About the study: Indications of both CMV infection and matching HLA type were provided by public TCR beta signatures. Study-level points and caveats: Cumulated frequencies of public TCR beta families served to identify carriers of CMV plus the relevant HLA. HLA-C-restricted CMV clonotypes gave the most frequent clonotype in two of eight donors.

V gave up 10 bases and J gave up 3 bases; unmatched junction bases: 18. Germline CDR1 is SGHVS and CDR2 is FQNEAQ. The CDR3 contains 16 residues. TCRdb re-analysed the reads in MiXCR, keeping a single row per CDR3 protein. The sample yields over 300,000 distinct CDR3 sequences, more than 9% seen once. This clonotype was seen repeatedly, ten times or more. Its antigen is undetermined. The sequenced material came from PBMCs. The clonotype originates from a human donor in good health (CMV status not recorded). Some clones in this sample may be carry-over from other donors' samples. The gene calls are TRBV7-8 and TRBJ2-7; 7 bases agree with TRBD1. For the CDR3, the DNA is TGTGCCACGAGGATGGATAGAGGGGGCGAACGCTACGAGCAGTACTTC. Protein: CATRMDRGGERYEQYF. The variable domain in full, completed from reference TRBV7-8 and TRBJ2-7, reads GAGVSQSPRYKVAKRGQDVALRCDPISGHVSLFWYQQALGQGPEFLTYFQNEAQLDKSGLPSDRFFAERPEGSVSTLKIQRTQQEDSAVYLCATRMDRGGERYEQYFGPGTRLTVT.